A selection of T cell receptor beta chains follows, all from one sample in a study of response to subunit inactivated influenza vaccine. TCRdb called the RT-PCR reads again in MiXCR, with one record for every CDR3 protein. The sample lists hundreds of thousands of distinct CDR3 sequences, approximately 14% occurring once. This specimen was PBMCs from blood, taken 14 days before vaccination. These receptors were taken from a man aged 50-60 years who received an inactivated influenza vaccine. The conserved cysteine and the conserved F or W are not part of the CDR3 here.

length: 12
V: TRBV20-1
CDR3: SASGGEEIGEQF

length: 13
V: TRBV12-3/TRBV12-4
CDR3: ASSEGLVGTGELF

length: 11
V: TRBV5-1
CDR3: ASSRGGPDEQF

length: 12
V: TRBV5-1
CDR3: ASSSGDRGGEQY

length: 13
V: TRBV7-8
CDR3: ASSLKREIHNEQF

length: 10
V: TRBV29-1
CDR3: SVGGQDAYGT

length: 12
V: TRBV5-1
CDR3: ASTGETSPFEQY

length: 13
V: TRBV20-1
CDR3: SARSGQGNSYEQY

length: 17
V: TRBV6-5
CDR3: ASSYSRYSGESSYNEQF

length: 13
V: TRBV6-2/TRBV6-3
CDR3: ASSYRRRGSYEQY

length: 10
V: TRBV7-2
CDR3: ASSAGVDTQY

length: 9
V: TRBV7-9
CDR3: ASSLEREQF

length: 13
V: TRBV15
CDR3: ATEQVGRVNQPQH

length: 13
V: TRBV20-1
CDR3: SALDWTEYTGELF

length: 11
V: TRBV19
CDR3: ASSIKIQETQY

length: 13
V: TRBV20-1
CDR3: SARTGTSGAYEQY

length: 11
V: TRBV29-1
CDR3: SALDRADTEAF

length: 10
V: TRBV29-1
CDR3: SVGPVAYEQY

length: 13
V: TRBV7-9
CDR3: ASSPKYRESNEQF

length: 12
V: TRBV7-6
CDR3: ASSSPRQGDEQY

length: 15
V: TRBV10-3
CDR3: AISGLAGGSSYNEQF

length: 14
V: TRBV7-2
CDR3: ASSSQGGGLPDTQY

length: 18
V: TRBV4-2
CDR3: ASSQDSYGERGIGTDTQY

length: 11
V: TRBV6-5
CDR3: ASSRTSNYGYT

length: 11
V: TRBV9
CDR3: ASSENSHYEQY

length: 11
V: TRBV10-3
CDR3: AISPPQGQPQH

length: 12
V: TRBV7-2
CDR3: ASSLRASGNEQY